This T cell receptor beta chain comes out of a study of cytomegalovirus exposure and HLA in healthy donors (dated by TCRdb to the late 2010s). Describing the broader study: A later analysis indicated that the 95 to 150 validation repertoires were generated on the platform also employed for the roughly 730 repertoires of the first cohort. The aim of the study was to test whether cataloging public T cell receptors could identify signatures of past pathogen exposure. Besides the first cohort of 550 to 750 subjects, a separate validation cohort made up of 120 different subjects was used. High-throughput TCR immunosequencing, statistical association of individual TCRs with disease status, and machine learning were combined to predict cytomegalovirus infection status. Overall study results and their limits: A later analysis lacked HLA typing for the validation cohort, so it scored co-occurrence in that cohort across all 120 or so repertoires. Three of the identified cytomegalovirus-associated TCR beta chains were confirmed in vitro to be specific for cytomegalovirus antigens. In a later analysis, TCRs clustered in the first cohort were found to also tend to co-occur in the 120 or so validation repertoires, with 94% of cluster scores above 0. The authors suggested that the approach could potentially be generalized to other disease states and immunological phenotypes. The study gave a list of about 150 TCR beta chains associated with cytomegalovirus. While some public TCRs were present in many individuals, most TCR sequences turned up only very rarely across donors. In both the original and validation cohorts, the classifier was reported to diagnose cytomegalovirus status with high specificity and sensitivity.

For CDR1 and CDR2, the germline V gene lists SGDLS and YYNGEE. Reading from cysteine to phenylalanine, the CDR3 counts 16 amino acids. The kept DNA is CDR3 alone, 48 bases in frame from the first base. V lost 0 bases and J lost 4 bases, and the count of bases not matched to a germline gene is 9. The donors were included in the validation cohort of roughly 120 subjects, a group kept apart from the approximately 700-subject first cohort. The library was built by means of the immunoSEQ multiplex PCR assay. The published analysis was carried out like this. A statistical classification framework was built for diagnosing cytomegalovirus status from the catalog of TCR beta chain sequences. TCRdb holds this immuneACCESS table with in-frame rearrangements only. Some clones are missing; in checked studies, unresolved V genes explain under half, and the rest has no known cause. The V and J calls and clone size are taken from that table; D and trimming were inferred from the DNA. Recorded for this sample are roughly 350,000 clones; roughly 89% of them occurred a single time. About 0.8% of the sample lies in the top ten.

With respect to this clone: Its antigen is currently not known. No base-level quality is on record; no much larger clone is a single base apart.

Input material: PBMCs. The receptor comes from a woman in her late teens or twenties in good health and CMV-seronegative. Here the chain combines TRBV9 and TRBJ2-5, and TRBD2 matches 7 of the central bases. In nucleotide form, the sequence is TGTGCCAGCAGCGTAGGGTGGGGGGGAAGCGGAGAGACCCAGTACTTC. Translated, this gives CASSVGWGGSGETQYF. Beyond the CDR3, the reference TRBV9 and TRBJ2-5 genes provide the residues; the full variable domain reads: DSGVTQTPKHLITATGQRVTLRCSPRSGDLSVYWYQQSLDQGLQFLIQYYNGEERAKGNILERFSAQQFPDLHSELNLSSLELGDSALYFCASSVGWGGSGETQYFGPGTRLLVL.